This TCR beta chain was sequenced for a study of regulatory and conventional T cells in RAG deficiency. Study outcomes and limitations: Omenn patients showed >90% Treg-Tconv overlap and shorter CDR3 lengths.

Conventional CD4+ T cells were sorted from blood as CD25-low CD127-high cells. TCRdb's table, derived via immunoSEQ multiplex PCR, lists solely in-frame clones and lacks some. The top ten clones hold about 7.3% of a sample with approximately 1,000 clones, approximately 88% of them seen once. Details on this clone: The antigen is unknown.

Trimming took off 7 bases at V and 4 bases at J, with 14 bases between the two ends. The CDR3 runs to 13 residues. Per the germline V gene, CDR1 is SGHKS and CDR2 is YYEKEE (reference sequence). The sequencing sample was made of CD4+ effector T cells sorted from blood. This chain links TRBV5-5 with TRBJ1-2; D unclear. This receptor was identified in a human donor with RAG deficiency presenting as combined immunodeficiency. The CDR3, as DNA: TGTGCCAGCTTATCGCGAAAGACCTATGGCTACACCTTC. Translating it yields CASLSRKTYGYTF. The whole variable domain, remainder taken from reference TRBV5-5 and TRBJ1-2, is DAGVTQSPTHLIKTRGQQVTLRCSPISGHKSVSWYQQVLGQGPQFIFQYYEKEERGRGNFPDRFSARQFPNYSSELNVNALLLGDSALYLCASLSRKTYGYTFGSGTRLTVV.